This passage covers 6 T cell receptor beta chains from one sample sequenced in a study of molecular identifiers for immune sequencing clone quantification (dated by TCRdb to the late 2010s). Libraries were made using PCR. Sequenced on a NextSeq 500. Using fastp trimming at Q25 and MiXCR clonotype assembly, TCRdb reanalyzed the public sequencing data and kept in-frame beta chains. A single entry per CDR3 protein holds the most common genes and DNA from its merged rows. The sample has some 100,000 distinct CDR3 sequences on record, roughly 38% of them singletons. Jointly, the top ten make up 4% to 4.5% of the sample. Sample: naive CD8+ T cells from blood, with Jurkat cell RNA spiked in. The intended sense of this specimen's cell subset or site label: FACS-sorted CD8+CD4-CCR7+CD45RA+ naive T cells. Receptors were obtained from a human donor in good health. Some libraries in this study had Jurkat cell RNA spiked in.

With respect to this clonotype: A read error may be the cause here, since a much bigger clone is one base away. No conserved phenylalanine or tryptophan is present at the end of the CDR3, so a read error is the likely explanation. The chain couples TRBV25-1 to TRBJ2-7, with 7 bases fitting TRBD1. Germline V CDR1 and CDR2: MGHDK, SYGVNS. The length of the CDR3 is 11 residues. With V trimmed by 6 bases and J by 6 bases, 2 bases remained unmatched. CDR3 in DNA: TGTGCCAGCAGAACAGGGGCCGAGCAGTACTGC. Translating it yields CASRTGAEQYC.

The J gene is TRBJ2-1, the V gene TRBV19; 9 bases align to TRBD1. J lost 9 bases, V lost 6 bases, and 12 bases had no gene match. This CDR3 is 15 amino acids long. Germline V gene sequence: CDR1 LNHDA, CDR2 SQIVND (reference sequence). CDR3 sequence reads: CASRRRDRAIVEQFF. In DNA form, the CDR3 reads TGTGCCAGTAGGAGGCGGGACAGGGCGATTGTTGAGCAGTTCTTC.

This clonotype was detected only a few times. The chain couples TRBV27 to TRBJ2-7; D tentatively fits TRBD1 or TRBD2 (5 bases each). Between the trimmed V and J ends, which lost 5 bases and 2 bases, there was a span of 13 bases. CDR3 length: 14 amino acids. Looked up from germline, CDR1 is MNHEY and CDR2 is SMNVEV (reference sequence). The CDR3 DNA reads TGTGCCAGCAGTGTCAAGGGGACCCCCTACGAGCAGTACTTC. This translates into CASSVKGTPYEQYF.

The J gene is TRBJ1-1, the V gene TRBV28, with no clear D. Germline CDR1 reads MDHEN; CDR2 reads SYDVKM. Between the trimmed V and J ends, which lost 6 bases and 5 bases, there was a span of 19 bases. The CDR3 runs to 15 residues. DNA of the CDR3: TGTGCCAGCAGGATACGGGATTCCAGTCGGACTGAAGCTTTCTTT. Protein sequence: CASRIRDSSRTEAFF.

The J gene is TRBJ2-5, the V gene TRBV6-2 or TRBV6-3; D may be TRBD2 (5 bases). V shed 5 bases and J shed 4 bases, with 14 bases lying between them. Germline V gives CDR1 MNHEY, CDR2 SVGEGT. CDR3 length: 14 residues. The CDR3 nucleotides are TGTGCCAGCAGTGACTATCTTGAGGGAGAGACCCAGTACTTC. The encoded protein is CASSDYLEGETQYF.

In its sample, this clonotype was seen a few times. V gene TRBV3-1 combines with J gene TRBJ2-7; 12 bases match TRBD2. Trimming removed 1 base from V and 3 bases from J; junction bases left unmatched: 7. CDR1 is LGHDT, CDR2 YNNKEL, per germline (reference sequence). The CDR3 runs to 17 residues. The CDR3 reads CASSQVRGLAGNYEQYF. CDR3 coding DNA: TGTGCCAGCAGCCAAGTGCGAGGACTAGCGGGGAACTACGAGCAGTACTTC.